The 26 T cell receptor beta chains in this list originate from one sample, sequenced in a study of T-cell reconstitution after alpha-beta-depleted transplantation in children. Unique molecular identifiers were used in preparing the TCRbeta library. A single record per CDR3 protein comes from TCRdb applying MiXCR to the PCR reads. This table has about half a million distinct CDR3 sequences, approximately 12% appearing once. The material sequenced was PBMCs from the stem cell graft donor, taken from the stem cell graft. The receptors shown here come from a human donor who donated a stem cell graft to a child with combined immunodeficiency.

This clonotype showed up just a few times. CDR3 DNA sequence: TGTGCCAGCAGCCGCATAGCCGACAATACGCAGTATTTT. Translation gives CASSRIADNTQYF. This chain joins TRBV6-6 and TRBJ2-3; D unclear. From germline, CDR1 is MNHNY and CDR2 SVGAGI (reference sequence). The CDR3 has 13 amino acids. Trimming shortened V by 6 bases and J by 7 bases, and 14 bases separated the two germline ends.

Concerning this clonotype itself: This sequence is one base from a far larger clone and is likely a read error. The rearrangement links TRBV7-2 to TRBJ1-1; weak D call: TRBD1 (5 bases). The CDR3 sequence is 14 residues long. Germline V CDR1 and CDR2: SGHTA, FQGNSA. CDR3 nucleotide sequence: TGTTCCAGCAGCTTAGCGCAGGGAAACACTGAAGCTTTCTTT. Its translation: CSSSLAQGNTEAFF.

This clonotype was recorded at least ten times. The V call is TRBV7-2, the J call TRBJ1-1; D gene uncertain. Per the germline V gene, CDR1 is SGHTA and CDR2 is FQGNSA. The ends were cut back, 7 bases at V and 0 bases at J, with 15 bases in the middle. This CDR3 has 15 residues. The CDR3 coding sequence is TGTGCCAGCATCGGGAGGATACAGATGAACACTGAAGCTTTCTTT. This codes for CASIGRIQMNTEAFF. The full variable domain, in which reference TRBV7-2 and TRBJ1-1 provide the parts outside the CDR3, is GAGVSQSPSNKVTEKGKDVELRCDPISGHTALYWYRQSLGQGLEFLIYFQGNSAPDKSGLPSDRFSAERTGGSVSTLTIQRTQQEDSAVYLCASIGRIQMNTEAFFGQGTRLTVV.

The chain links TRBV15 to TRBJ2-7; 8 bases match TRBD1. Germline CDR1 is LNHNV and CDR2 is YYDKDF (reference sequence). This CDR3 spans 17 amino acids. The V gene end was trimmed by 1 base and the J gene end by 7 bases; junction bases not matched to a gene: 15. The chain's CDR3 is CATSRVPLRDRWLEQYF. DNA of the CDR3: TGTGCCACCAGCAGAGTTCCCCTTCGGGACAGGTGGCTGGAGCAGTACTTC. The full variable domain, with the rest looked up from reference TRBV15 and TRBJ2-7, is DAMVIQNPRYQVTQFGKPVTLSCSQTLNHNVMYWYQQKSSQAPKLLFHYYDKDFNNEADTPDNFQSRRPNTSFCFLDIRSPGLGDTAMYLCATSRVPLRDRWLEQYFGPGTRLTVT.

This chain links TRBV19 with TRBJ1-5, with D perhaps matching TRBD1 (6 bases). Germline assignment: CDR1 LNHDA and CDR2 SQIVND (reference sequence). V lost 8 bases and J lost 5, with 19 bases in between. The CDR3 sequence is 15 residues long. The CDR3 here is CASSRRTARYQPQHF. In DNA form, the CDR3 reads TGTGCCAGTTCTCGACGGACAGCACGATATCAGCCCCAGCATTTT. Complete variable domain (other parts from reference TRBV19 and TRBJ1-5): DGGITQSPKYLFRKEGQNVTLSCEQNLNHDAMYWYRQDPGQGLRLIYYSQIVNDFQKGDIAEGYSVSREKKESFPLTVTSAQKNPTAFYLCASSRRTARYQPQHFGDGTRLSIL.

This clonotype was detected ten times or more. This CDR3 reads CATSSRGTGSPQPQHF. The DNA for the CDR3 is TGTGCCACCAGCAGTAGGGGGACAGGCAGTCCTCAGCCCCAGCATTTT. The V and J genes are TRBV15 and TRBJ1-5; TRBD1 matches at 8 bases. The V gene end was trimmed by 3 bases and the J gene end by 6 bases; junction bases not matched to a gene: 10. Germline CDR1 reads LNHNV; CDR2 reads YYDKDF (reference sequence). This CDR3 comprises 16 residues.

This clonotype was detected only a few times. The V call is TRBV20-1, the J call TRBJ2-3; D may correspond to TRBD1 or TRBD2 (5 bases each). The CDR3 totals 17 residues. Germline V gene lookup returns CDR1 DFQATT and CDR2 SNEGSKA (reference sequence). V was trimmed by 4 bases and J by 2 bases, leaving 22 bases between them. CDR3 protein: CSAILSVGELPTDTQYF. DNA for the CDR3: TGCAGTGCTATTTTGTCCGTGGGGGAACTTCCCACAGATACGCAGTATTTT.

As DNA, the CDR3 is TGTGCCACCAGCAGAGGAGGACAGGCCTACGAGCAGTACTTC. Amino acid sequence: CATSRGGQAYEQYF. The chain joins TRBV15 to TRBJ2-7; 7 nucleotides match TRBD1. The V gene's germline CDR1 is LNHNV and CDR2 YYDKDF (reference sequence). The CDR3 runs 14 residues. V trimming: 1 base; J trimming: 2 bases; junction bases outside the gene matches: 2.

This clonotype was found many times. The CDR3 nucleotides read TGTGCCAGCAGTTCCCCGGCCGGGTTGTCCCAGTACTTC. Amino acids: CASSSPAGLSQYF. The chain uses TRBV12-3 or TRBV12-4 and TRBJ2-5, with D unclear. Trimming took off 4 bases at V and 9 bases at J, with 15 bases between the two ends. The CDR3 totals 13 residues.

This clonotype was observed a few times. This chain connects TRBV6-2 or TRBV6-3 to TRBJ1-1, with unresolved D. Germline lookup yields CDR1 MNHEY and CDR2 SVGEGT. V lost 0 bases to trimming and J lost 2 bases, with 7 bases between them. The CDR3 runs to 14 residues. CDR3 coding DNA: TGTGCCAGCAGTTACTCCCCAGATAACACTGAAGCTTTCTTT. As protein: CASSYSPDNTEAFF.

This clonotype turned up a few times. J is TRBJ2-2 and V is TRBV7-8; 8 bases map to TRBD1. After removal of 4 bases from V and 6 bases from J, the junction contained 13 bases not matched to a gene. CDR1 is SGHVS and CDR2 is FQNEAQ in the germline V gene. CDR3 length: 17 residues. The CDR3: CASSSPAWTGTAGELFF. In DNA, the CDR3 is TGTGCCAGCAGCTCTCCGGCGTGGACAGGGACGGCCGGGGAGCTGTTTTTT.

This clonotype came up a few times. The gene calls are TRBV29-1 and TRBJ2-3; 7 bases line up with TRBD1. V trimming: 3 bases; J trimming: 2 bases; junction bases outside the gene matches: 5. The CDR3 consists of 14 residues. Germline loops: CDR1 SQVTM, CDR2 ANQGSEA. The DNA for the CDR3 is TGCAGCGTTGATGAGGACAGGTCCACAGATACGCAGTATTTT. Amino acids: CSVDEDRSTDTQYF.

V is TRBV30 and J is TRBJ1-2; D is uncertain. The CDR3 runs 11 residues. The ends were cut back, 3 bases at V and 4 bases at J, with 6 bases in the middle. The germline V gene encodes CDR1 GTSNPN and CDR2 SVGIG (reference sequence). The CDR3 DNA reads TGTGCCTGGAGCTTGGGCTATGGCTACACCTTC. This translates into CAWSLGYGYTF.

This clonotype showed up just a few times. The chain couples TRBV7-9 to TRBJ2-1, with D possibly matching TRBD2 (6 bases). V dropped 5 bases and J dropped 12 bases, with 14 bases sitting between them. The CDR3 is 12 amino acids. CDR1 and CDR2 from the germline V gene are SEHNR and FQNEAQ (reference sequence). CDR3 DNA sequence: TGTGCCAGCAGCCGCCCGCAGGGAGGGCAGTTCTTC. This gives the protein CASSRPQGGQFF.

The V gene is TRBV7-2, the J gene TRBJ2-5, with D perhaps being TRBD1 or TRBD2 (5 bases each). Trimming took off 4 bases at V and 5 bases at J, with 14 bases between the two ends. Germline V lookup: CDR1 SGHTA, CDR2 FQGNSA. CDR3 length: 14 residues. The CDR3 loop is CASSWDGLLETQYF. The CDR3 nucleotides read TGTGCCAGCAGCTGGGACGGACTTTTGGAGACCCAGTACTTC.

This clonotype was recorded at least ten times. The chain is built from TRBV2 and TRBJ2-5; 10 nucleotides align to TRBD2. The CDR3 sequence is 15 residues long. The V gene's germline CDR1 is SNHLY and CDR2 FYNNEI. V was pared by 5 bases and J by 5 bases, with 8 bases of the junction left unmatched. The CDR3 DNA reads TGTGCCAGCAGTCCAGGGACTAGCGAGGGGGAGACCCAGTACTTC. Protein: CASSPGTSEGETQYF.

This clonotype was counted only a few times. The rearrangement links TRBV6-4 to TRBJ2-3; D not certain. Germline V lookup: CDR1 MRHNA, CDR2 SNTAGT. The CDR3 runs 15 residues. V lost 2 bases and J 0 bases, leaving 9 bases between the germline ends. CDR3 DNA sequence: TGTGCCAGCAGTGACACCCCGGACAGCACAGATACGCAGTATTTT. Amino acid sequence: CASSDTPDSTDTQYF.

The gene calls are TRBV10-3 and TRBJ2-2, with 11 bases that match TRBD1. The trim removed 5 bases at V and 6 bases at J, leaving 5 bases unmatched. This CDR3 region has 15 residues. CDR1 and CDR2 (germline): ENHRY, SYGVKD. The CDR3 DNA follows: TGTGCCATCAGTCCGGGACAGGGGGAATCCGGGGAGCTGTTTTTT. It translates to CAISPGQGESGELFF.

This clonotype was observed a handful of times. This chain connects TRBV12-3 or TRBV12-4 to TRBJ1-5; D remains ambiguous. The CDR3 contains 16 residues. V was pared by 3 bases and J by 2 bases, with 14 bases between. The CDR3 sequence is CASSLEGLGGNQPQHF. The CDR3 region has the DNA TGTGCCAGCAGTTTGGAAGGGTTGGGTGGCAATCAGCCCCAGCATTTT.

This clonotype has more than one count but fewer than ten. This sequence joins TRBV13 and TRBJ2-1; 7 positions match TRBD1. CDR1 is PRHDT and CDR2 is FYEKMQ in the germline V gene (reference sequence). The CDR3 length is 15 residues. Losses at the gene ends were 4 bases for V and 2 bases for J; bases not matched to a gene: 5. The CDR3, as DNA: TGTGCCAGCAGCTCCCCGGGACAGACCTACAATGAGCAGTTCTTC. Residues: CASSSPGQTYNEQFF.

This clonotype appeared once. The J gene is TRBJ2-7, the V gene TRBV5-1; the D is unclear. Germline V CDR1 and CDR2: SGHRS, YFSETQ. V was shortened by 3 bases and J by 0 bases, with 7 bases between the two germline ends. The CDR3 length is 13 residues. CDR3 in amino acids: CASSYRTSYEQYF. CDR3 bases: TGCGCCAGCAGCTACCGAACCTCCTACGAGCAGTACTTC.

This clonotype was seen at least ten times. The chain combines TRBV29-1 with TRBJ2-1; weak D call: TRBD1 (6 bases). Germline V CDR1 and CDR2: SQVTM, ANQGSEA. The CDR3 covers 14 residues. V lost 0 bases and J lost 0, with 6 bases in between. The CDR3 here is CSVEDRGSYNEQFF. Here the CDR3 DNA reads TGCAGCGTTGAAGACAGGGGCTCCTACAATGAGCAGTTCTTC.

Points on this clonotype: Without the conserved terminal phenylalanine or tryptophan, this CDR3 likely stems from a read error. The chain links TRBV5-1 to TRBJ2-7; 9 bases match TRBD1. Looked up from germline, CDR1 is SGHRS and CDR2 is YFSETQ. V was pared by 3 bases and J by 6 bases, with 7 bases of the junction left unmatched. The CDR3 has 14 residues. The DNA for the CDR3 is TGCGCCAGCAGCTCGGGGACAGGGCCAGGCGAGCAGTACCTC. Translating gives CASSSGTGPGEQYL.

The V and J genes are TRBV19 and TRBJ2-3; 7 bases fit TRBD2. The CDR3 has 14 residues. Trimming removed 5 bases from V and 1 base from J; junction bases left unmatched: 3. Per germline, CDR1 LNHDA and CDR2 SQIVND (reference sequence). The CDR3, as DNA: TGTGCCAGTAGTGGGGGGGGGGGCACAGATACGCAGTATTTT. This encodes CASSGGGGTDTQYF.

Ten or more counts support this clonotype. The chain couples TRBV7-9 to TRBJ2-7, with 8 nucleotides matching TRBD1. V shed 5 bases and J 5 bases; nucleotides not matched to a gene: 11. Germline assignment: CDR1 SEHNR and CDR2 FQNEAQ (reference sequence). There are 15 residues in the CDR3. CDR3 in amino acids: CASSTTGGLIHEQYF. As DNA, the CDR3 is TGTGCCAGCAGCACTACAGGGGGTTTAATCCACGAGCAGTACTTC.

The chain uses TRBV28 and TRBJ1-1; D ambiguous. Germline-derived CDR1 and CDR2 are MDHEN and SYDVKM. The V and J ends lost 4 bases and 4 bases respectively, with 19 bases between them. This CDR3 has 16 amino acids. CDR3 residues: CASSSSTHPLATEAFF. The CDR3, as DNA: TGTGCCAGCAGTTCATCCACACACCCCCTGGCCACTGAAGCTTTCTTT. The whole variable domain, remainder taken from reference TRBV28 and TRBJ1-1, is DVKVTQSSRYLVKRTGEKVFLECVQDMDHENMFWYRQDPGLGLRLIYFSYDVKMKEKGDIPEGYSVSREKKERFSLILESASTNQTSMYLCASSSSTHPLATEAFFGQGTRLTVV.